The 3 T cell receptor beta chains below come from one sample, sequenced in a study of CD8+ T cells in alopecia areata. Indicated treatment: oral pan-JAK inhibitor, 5-10 mg twice daily. Extracted from the samples, RNA was reverse transcribed into cDNA to serve as the sequencing template. Profiled with immunoSEQ multiplex PCR; TCRdb holds only in-frame clones, not every one. The sample includes 110,000 or so clones, approximately 51% seen only once; the top ten take approximately 3.6%. Sequencing was performed on CD4+ T cells sorted from blood, taken at week 24, from a patient treated with tofacitinib. The receptors here all came from a human donor with alopecia areata.

This clone was observed a few times. The chain is built from TRBV20-1 and TRBJ2-3; D might be TRBD1 (5 bases). Germline assignment: CDR1 DFQATT and CDR2 SNEGSKA (reference sequence). The length of the CDR3 is 10 residues. V gave up 4 bases and J gave up 14 bases, with 13 bases separating them. In DNA, the CDR3 is TGCAGTGCTAACAGGCCCCTGGGGTATTTT. Translating it yields CSANRPLGYF.

The rearrangement joins TRBV23-1 to TRBJ2-7, with D possibly TRBD1 on 6 matching bases. TRBV23-1 is given ORF status, its function remaining uncertain. The CDR3 contains 17 residues. Trimming took off 0 bases at V and 1 base at J, with 16 bases between the two ends. The CDR3 loop is CASSQSSRTADSYEQYF. CDR3 DNA sequence: TGCGCCAGCAGTCAATCGAGTAGGACAGCGGATTCCTACGAGCAGTACTTC.

A few counts support this clone. The chain carries TRBV6-5 and TRBJ2-7; D is unresolved. Between the trimmed V and J ends, which lost 3 bases and 9 bases, there was a span of 9 bases. The CDR3 contains 11 residues. Germline V lookup: CDR1 MNHEY, CDR2 SVGAGI. The CDR3 DNA reads TGTGCCAGCAGTTATGGGCCCAGGCAGTACTTC. It encodes CASSYGPRQYF.